This T cell receptor beta chain stems from a study of T cell responses to AZD1222 COVID-19 vaccine. The overall study: It was second doses at about 4 or about 12 weeks that were pooled.

Germline CDR1 SGHDT, CDR2 YYEEEE. This CDR3 region has 13 residues. The junction had 0 bases not matched to a gene; V was cut back by 3 bases and J by 4 bases. A word on this clone: Its antigen remains unknown.

TCRdb's table, derived via immunoSEQ multiplex PCR, lists solely in-frame clones and lacks some. Among 95,000 to 100,000 clones listed, approximately 90% were seen once. Study conclusions and caveats: Nearly half of spike-specific TCRs reportedly target unmutated variant regions. The study identified only six AZD1222 recipients as seropositive at baseline. Females outnumbered males among donors, who were mostly white British; clonal diversity was possibly underestimated.

This specimen consisted of peripheral blood, obtained on day 0 of AZD1222 vaccination. This clonotype was sampled from an adult in good health. V usage is TRBV5-6 and J usage is TRBJ1-2, with TRBD1 matching 10 bases. CDR3 DNA sequence: TGTGCCAGCAGCTGGGACAGGGGCTATGGCTACACCTTC. This gives the protein CASSWDRGYGYTF.